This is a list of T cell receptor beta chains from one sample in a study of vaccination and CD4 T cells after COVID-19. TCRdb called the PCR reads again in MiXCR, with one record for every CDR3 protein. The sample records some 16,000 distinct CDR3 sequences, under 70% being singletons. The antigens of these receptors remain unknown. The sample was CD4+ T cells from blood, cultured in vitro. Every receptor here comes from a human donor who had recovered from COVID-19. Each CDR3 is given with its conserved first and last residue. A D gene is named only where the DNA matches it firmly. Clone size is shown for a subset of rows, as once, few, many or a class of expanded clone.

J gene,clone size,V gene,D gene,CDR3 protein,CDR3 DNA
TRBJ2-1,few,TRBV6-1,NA,CASTDDAGTGDEQFF,TGTGCCAGCACCGACGATGCCGGTACGGGGGATGAGCAGTTCTTC
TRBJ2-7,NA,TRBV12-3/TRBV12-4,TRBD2,CASSLAFLTSAAYEQYF,TGTGCCAGCAGTTTAGCGTTTTTAACTAGCGCTGCCTACGAGCAGTACTTC
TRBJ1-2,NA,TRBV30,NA,CAWSATGGVYGYTF,TGTGCCTGGAGTGCAACAGGTGGCGTATATGGCTACACCTTC
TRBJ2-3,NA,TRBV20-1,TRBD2,CSARSPAGVGDTRYF,TGCAGTGCTAGATCCCCAGCGGGAGTAGGTGATACGCGGTATTTT
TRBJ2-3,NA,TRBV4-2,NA,CASSQVVRDTQYF,TGTGCCAGCAGCCAAGTTGTCAGGGATACGCAGTATTTT
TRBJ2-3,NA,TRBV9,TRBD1,CASSVGTGGVGTQYF,TGTGCCAGCAGCGTAGGGACAGGGGGAGTAGGTACGCAGTATTTT
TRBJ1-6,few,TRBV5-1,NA,CASSLTGLSSPLHF,TGCGCCAGCAGCTTGACAGGGCTAAGTTCACCCCTCCACTTT
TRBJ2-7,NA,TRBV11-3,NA,CASSLDPRGSGPIYEQYF,TGTGCCAGCAGCTTAGACCCACGGGGGAGCGGGCCAATCTACGAGCAGTACTTC
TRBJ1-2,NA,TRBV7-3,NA,CASSNTGGRWGYGYTF,TGTGCCAGCAGCAACACCGGGGGAAGGTGGGGCTATGGCTACACCTTC
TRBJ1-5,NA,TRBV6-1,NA,CATLTVLNQPQHF,TGTGCCACTCTGACAGTTTTAAATCAGCCCCAGCATTTT
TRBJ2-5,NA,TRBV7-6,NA,CASSPGQLGETQYF,TGTGCCAGCAGCCCTGGACAGTTAGGCGAGACCCAGTACTTC
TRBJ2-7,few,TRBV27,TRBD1,CASSSLGAGGYEQYF,TGTGCCAGCAGTTCCCTGGGAGCAGGGGGCTACGAGCAGTACTTC
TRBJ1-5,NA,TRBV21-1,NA,CASSNLIEGQGRQPQHF,TGTGCCAGCAGCAATCTAATTGAGGGACAGGGACGGCAGCCCCAGCATTTT
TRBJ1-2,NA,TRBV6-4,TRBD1,CASQDRVRNYGYTF,TGTGCCAGCCAAGACAGGGTAAGGAACTATGGCTACACCTTC
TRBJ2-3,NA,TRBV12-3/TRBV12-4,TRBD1,CASTRQGAADTQYF,TGTGCCAGCACCCGACAGGGGGCGGCAGATACGCAGTATTTT
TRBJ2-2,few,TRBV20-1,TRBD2,CSAIAGDSTGELFF,TGCAGTGCTATAGCGGGAGACAGCACCGGGGAGCTGTTTTTT
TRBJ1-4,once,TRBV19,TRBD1,CASSTGTGREKLFF,TGTGCCAGTAGTACCGGGACAGGACGTGAAAAACTGTTTTTT
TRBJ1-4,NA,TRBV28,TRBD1,CASSLRDSNEKLFF,TGTGCCAGCAGCCTCCGGGACAGTAATGAAAAACTGTTTTTT
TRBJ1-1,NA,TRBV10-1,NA,CASREGLNTEAFF,TGCGCCAGCAGGGAGGGGTTGAACACTGAAGCTTTCTTT
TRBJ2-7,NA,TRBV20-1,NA,CSARTDFTYEQYF,TGCAGTGCTAGAACAGACTTTACCTACGAGCAGTACTTC
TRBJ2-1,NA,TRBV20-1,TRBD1,CSVRTGGGNEQFF,TGCAGTGTCCGGACAGGGGGGGGCAATGAGCAGTTCTTC
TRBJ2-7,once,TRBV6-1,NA,CASLWGGSSYEQYF,TGTGCCAGCCTGTGGGGCGGTAGCTCCTACGAGCAGTACTTC
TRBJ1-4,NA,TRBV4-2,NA,CASSPPGREKLFF,TGTGCCAGCAGCCCCCCGGGACGAGAAAAACTGTTTTTT
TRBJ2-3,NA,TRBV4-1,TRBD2,CASSQVLKVAGGPPGTDTQYF,TGCGCCAGCAGCCAAGTACTAAAAGTAGCGGGGGGGCCCCCGGGCACAGATACGCAGTATTTT
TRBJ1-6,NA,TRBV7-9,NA,CASTPLAGTPLHF,TGTGCCAGCACCCCCTTGGCCGGGACACCCCTCCACTTT
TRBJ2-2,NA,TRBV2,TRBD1,CASIPGQGATGELFF,TGTGCCAGCATTCCGGGACAGGGAGCCACCGGGGAGCTGTTTTTT
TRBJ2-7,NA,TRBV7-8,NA,CASSLGTAAEQYF,TGTGCCAGCAGCTTAGGGACCGCGGCCGAGCAGTACTTC
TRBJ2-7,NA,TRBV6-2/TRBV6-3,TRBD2,CASSHGSGVTSYEQYF,TGTGCCAGCAGTCATGGTAGCGGGGTGACTTCCTACGAGCAGTACTTC
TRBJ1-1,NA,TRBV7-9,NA,CASSLAVETEAFF,TGTGCCAGCAGCTTAGCGGTGGAAACTGAAGCTTTCTTT
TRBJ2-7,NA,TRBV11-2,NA,CASSLSPDSRSYEQYF,TGTGCCAGCAGCTTATCCCCCGACAGCCGCTCCTACGAGCAGTACTTC
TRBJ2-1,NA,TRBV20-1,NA,CSALAGEQFF,TGCAGTGCCCTCGCGGGGGAGCAGTTCTTC
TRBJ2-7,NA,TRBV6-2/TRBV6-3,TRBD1,CASGDRGYEQYF,TGTGCCAGCGGGGACAGGGGGTACGAGCAGTACTTC
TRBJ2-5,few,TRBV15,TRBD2,CATSSLITSGRIGTQYF,TGTGCCACCAGCAGCCTTATTACTAGCGGGAGAATTGGGACCCAGTACTTC
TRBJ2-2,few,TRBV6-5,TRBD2,CASSWTSGGLGNTGELFF,TGTGCCAGCAGTTGGACTAGCGGGGGCCTGGGGAACACCGGGGAGCTGTTTTTT
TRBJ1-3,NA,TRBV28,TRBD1,CASSLGQGRGNTIYF,TGTGCCAGCAGCCTGGGACAGGGTAGGGGAAACACCATATATTTT
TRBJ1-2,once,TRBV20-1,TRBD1,CSARRDRFYGYTF,TGCAGTGCTAGGCGGGACAGATTCTATGGCTACACCTTC
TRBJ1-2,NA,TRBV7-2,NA,CASSLRAQGLYGYTF,TGTGCCAGCAGCTTACGGGCTCAGGGGCTCTATGGCTACACCTTC
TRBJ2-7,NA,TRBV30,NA,CAWSRQGKQYF,TGTGCCTGGAGCCGTCAGGGAAAGCAGTACTTC
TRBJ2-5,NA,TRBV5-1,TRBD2,CASIRGTSGAPETQYF,TGCGCCAGCATCCGAGGGACTAGCGGGGCCCCAGAGACCCAGTACTTC
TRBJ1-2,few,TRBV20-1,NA,CSARDTGNHYGYTF,TGCAGTGCTAGAGATACGGGGAATCACTATGGCTACACCTTC
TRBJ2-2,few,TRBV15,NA,CATNRDPTNTGELFF,TGTGCCACTAACCGGGACCCTACAAACACCGGGGAGCTGTTTTTT
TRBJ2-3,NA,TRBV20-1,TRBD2,CSGLLAGGQDTQYF,TGCAGTGGTCTACTAGCGGGGGGGCAAGATACGCAGTATTTT
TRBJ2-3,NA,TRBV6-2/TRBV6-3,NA,CASSYPPDTQYF,TGTGCCAGCAGCTACCCTCCAGATACGCAGTATTTT
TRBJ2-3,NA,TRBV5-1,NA,CASTAGTSTDTQYF,TGCGCCAGCACCGCCGGGACCAGCACAGATACGCAGTATTTT
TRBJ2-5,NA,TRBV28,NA,CASSFAGDLGQETQYF,TGTGCCAGCAGTTTTGCTGGGGACCTGGGACAAGAGACCCAGTACTTC
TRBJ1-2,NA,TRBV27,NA,CASSWGGNGYTF,TGTGCCAGCAGCTGGGGGGGGAACGGCTACACCTTC
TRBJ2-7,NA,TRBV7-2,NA,CATSWVGSSYEQYF,TGTGCCACCTCATGGGTGGGTAGCTCCTACGAGCAGTACTTC
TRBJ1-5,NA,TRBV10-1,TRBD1,CPSTPGQGYSNQPQHF,TGCCCCAGCACCCCGGGACAGGGATATAGCAATCAGCCCCAGCATTTT
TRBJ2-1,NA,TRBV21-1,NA,CASSNTSGSSYNEQFF,TGTGCCAGCAGCAACACTAGCGGGAGCTCCTACAATGAGCAGTTCTTC
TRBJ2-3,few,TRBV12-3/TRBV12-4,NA,CATRDWGADTQYF,TGTGCCACTCGGGATTGGGGAGCAGATACGCAGTATTTT
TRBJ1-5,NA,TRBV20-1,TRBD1,CSAPTGGPGNQPQHF,TGCAGTGCTCCTACAGGGGGTCCTGGCAATCAGCCCCAGCATTTT
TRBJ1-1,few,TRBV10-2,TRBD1,CASTESRGLGVTEAFF,TGCGCCAGCACTGAGTCAAGGGGGCTAGGGGTGACTGAAGCTTTCTTT
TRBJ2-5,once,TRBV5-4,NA,CASSSGTVQETQYF,TGTGCCAGCAGCTCTGGGACTGTTCAAGAGACCCAGTACTTC
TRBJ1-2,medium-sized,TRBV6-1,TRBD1,CASSRTGGLGYTF,TGTGCCAGCAGTAGGACAGGGGGCCTTGGCTACACCTTC